The text below deals with one TCR beta chain. Its antigen is not identified. The CDR3 has 15 residues. Germline V CDR1 and CDR2: PRHDT, FYEKMQ (reference sequence). The J segment lost 4 bases and the V segment lost 3 bases, leaving 6 bases of the junction unmatched. TCRdb recomputed calls from the 5' RACE reads with MiXCR, one row per CDR3 protein. This table has about 470,000 distinct CDR3 sequences, over 15% appearing once. This specimen belongs to a study of T-cell memory formation after mild COVID-19. Overall study: Most TCR clusters belonged to a single donor. Findings of the study overall: CD8+ contracting clones occupied EMRA, while CD4+ ones occupied mainly CM and EM. Proof of SARS-CoV-2 specificity was absent for the second-wave clones that crested on day 37.

The chain carries TRBV13 and TRBJ1-5; 7 bases align to TRBD1. Sequencing was done on a sample of PBMCs or a T cell subset sorted from them (not recorded which). The clonotype comes from an adult woman who had mild COVID-19 (a few samples of this study predate the infection). Cell type and time point are not known. Written as DNA, the CDR3 is TGTGCCAGCAGCTTGGGACAGCCGGGGAATCAGCCCCAGCATTTT. This encodes CASSLGQPGNQPQHF.